What follows are 23 T cell receptor beta chains derived from one specimen sequenced in a study of blood T cell repertoires in COVID-19. The repertoire was sequenced with immunoSEQ multiplex PCR; TCRdb's copy has only in-frame clones and lacks some. The data contain roughly 46,000 clones, 86% of them singletons. Sequenced input: PBMCs or T cells enriched from blood (not recorded which). The receptors stem from a woman in her 50s who had recovered from COVID-19.

This clone was detected a few times. The rearrangement uses TRBV5-8 and TRBJ2-1; the match to TRBD2 covers 11 bases. This CDR3 has 17 amino acids. V lost 5 bases and J lost 1; bases outside the gene matches: 8. The V gene's germline CDR1 is SGHTS and CDR2 YDEGEE. The CDR3: CASRPRLAGSSYNEQFF. The CDR3 DNA follows: TGTGCCAGCAGGCCTCGACTAGCGGGGTCTTCCTACAATGAGCAGTTCTTC.

This chain uses TRBV4-3 with TRBJ2-4, with a tentative D call TRBD2 (5 bases). Germline V gives CDR1 LGHNA, CDR2 YSLEER. CDR3 length equals 16 residues. V shed 1 base and J shed 6 bases, with 16 bases lying between them. In nucleotides, the CDR3 is TGCGCCAGCAGCCAAGCTCGGGGATCGGGCAGAAACATTCAGTACTTC. Its translation: CASSQARGSGRNIQYF.

This sequence joins TRBV28 and TRBJ1-1; maybe TRBD1 (6 bases). Germline V gene lookup returns CDR1 MDHEN and CDR2 SYDVKM. V lost 4 bases to trimming and J lost 3 bases, with 27 bases between them. The CDR3 is 19 amino acids. CDR3 sequence (DNA): TGTGCCAGCAGTTCCCCGCGTACAGGGCCTAATCGGTGGGACACTGAAGCTTTCTTT. As protein: CASSSPRTGPNRWDTEAFF. The whole variable domain, remainder taken from reference TRBV28 and TRBJ1-1, is DVKVTQSSRYLVKRTGEKVFLECVQDMDHENMFWYRQDPGLGLRLIYFSYDVKMKEKGDIPEGYSVSREKKERFSLILESASTNQTSMYLCASSSPRTGPNRWDTEAFFGQGTRLTVV.

The chain is built from TRBV15 and TRBJ2-1; 7 bases agree with TRBD1. This CDR3 spans 15 amino acids. The V and J ends lost 8 bases and 4 bases, in that order; junction bases with no gene match: 11. Germline V gene data show CDR1 as LNHNV and CDR2 as YYDKDF (reference sequence). Here the CDR3 reads CATLLPGQLYNEQFF. The DNA of the CDR3 is TGTGCCACCTTGTTACCGGGACAGCTATACAATGAGCAGTTCTTC.

The chain carries TRBV3-1 (or the pseudogene TRBV3-2) and TRBJ1-3, with D maybe TRBD1 (6 bases). In germline, CDR1 is LGHDT, CDR2 YNNKEL (reference sequence). V lost 4 bases, J lost 4 bases, and 8 bases lay in between. This CDR3 contains 13 residues. The CDR3 DNA is TGTGCCAGCAGCCCCGGACAGGGAAACACCATATATTTT. Its translation: CASSPGQGNTIYF.

The gene calls are TRBV5-1 and TRBJ1-6; TRBD1 matches at 7 bases. Losses at the gene ends were 4 bases for V and 5 bases for J; bases not matched to a gene: 9. The CDR3 has 16 residues. The germline CDR1 and CDR2 sequences are SGHRS and YFSETQ. The CDR3 region has the DNA TGCGCCAGCAGCACAACCGGGACAGATAATAATTCACCCCTCCACTTT. This codes for CASSTTGTDNNSPLHF.

The sample holds a few counts of this clone. V usage is TRBV6-2 or TRBV6-3 and J usage is TRBJ2-7, with no clear D. CDR3 length: 15 amino acids. Germline V CDR1 and CDR2: MNHEY, SVGEGT. Trimming took off 5 bases at V and 0 bases at J, with 14 bases between the two ends. The CDR3 here is CASSTGWSGSYEQYF. CDR3 nucleotides: TGTGCCAGCAGTACCGGTTGGTCGGGCTCCTACGAGCAGTACTTC.

The genes are TRBV18 and TRBJ2-3; D is ambiguous. CDR1 KGHSH and CDR2 LQKENI come from the germline V gene. V shed 0 bases and J shed 4 bases, with 5 bases lying between them. The CDR3 is made up of 13 amino acids. The chain's CDR3 is CASSPPSPDTQYF. CDR3 sequence (DNA): TGTGCCAGCTCACCACCGAGCCCAGATACGCAGTATTTT.

This chain joins TRBV5-1 and TRBJ1-1, with 8 bases lining up with TRBD1. CDR1 is SGHRS, CDR2 YFSETQ, per germline. V shed 4 bases and J 7 bases; nucleotides not matched to a gene: 15. The length of the CDR3 is 16 residues. CDR3 loop: CASSLRTGTGKLEAFF. The CDR3 bases are TGCGCCAGCAGCCTGAGAACCGGGACAGGTAAACTTGAAGCTTTCTTT.

This chain uses TRBV30 with TRBJ2-1, with TRBD2 as a possible D gene (5 bases). This CDR3 has 12 amino acids. The germline CDR1 and CDR2 sequences are GTSNPN and SVGIG (reference sequence). Deletions cut 4 bases from V and 4 bases from J, with 8 bases between. The CDR3 sequence is CAWNTGYNEQFF. CDR3 in DNA: TGTGCCTGGAACACGGGATACAATGAGCAGTTCTTC.

The chain links TRBV18 to TRBJ2-3; unclear D gene. Germline V CDR1 and CDR2: KGHSH, LQKENI. This CDR3 contains 11 residues. Trimming cost V 5 bases and J 3 bases, with 3 bases left between them. The DNA for the CDR3 is TGTGCCAGCTCAGCGACAGATACGCAGTATTTT. It encodes CASSATDTQYF.

This chain connects TRBV10-1 to TRBJ2-7, with 9 bases fitting TRBD1. Per the germline V gene, CDR1 is WNHNN and CDR2 is SYGVQD (reference sequence). The CDR3 spans 15 residues. The V gene end was trimmed by 6 bases and the J gene end by 2 bases; junction bases not matched to a gene: 8. The CDR3 loop reads CASSAGTGTPYEQYF. In DNA form, the CDR3 reads TGCGCCAGCAGCGCCGGGACAGGGACCCCCTACGAGCAGTACTTC.

The V gene is TRBV28, the J gene TRBJ1-1; TRBD1 is a possible D gene (5 bases). This CDR3 has 13 residues. Looked up from germline, CDR1 is MDHEN and CDR2 is SYDVKM. Trimming cost V 6 bases and J 2 bases, with 10 bases left between them. The CDR3: CASSRTTNTEAFF. The CDR3 region has the DNA TGTGCCAGCAGCCGGACAACCAACACTGAAGCTTTCTTT.

The chain has TRBV6-2 or TRBV6-3 and TRBJ2-2; 8 nucleotides align to TRBD2. The CDR3 is made up of 17 amino acids. Losses at the gene ends were 0 bases for V and 6 bases for J; bases not matched to a gene: 9. Germline CDR1 is MNHEY and CDR2 is SVGEGT. CDR3: CASSYSGGGSLSGELFF. CDR3 DNA sequence: TGTGCCAGCAGTTACTCTGGCGGGGGGAGTCTATCCGGGGAGCTGTTTTTT.

V is TRBV7-2 and J is TRBJ2-3; TRBD2 agrees at 13 bases. CDR1 and CDR2 from the germline V gene are SGHTA and FQGNSA. V was clipped by 4 bases and J by 0 bases; unmatched bases: 1. The CDR3 consists of 16 residues. The CDR3 region has the DNA TGTGCCAGCAGCTCGGGACTAGCGGGGAGCACAGATACGCAGTATTTT. As protein: CASSSGLAGSTDTQYF.

The J gene is TRBJ1-2, the V gene TRBV14, with D possibly matching TRBD1 (6 bases). Per the germline V gene, CDR1 is SGHDN and CDR2 is FVKESK. This CDR3 has 15 residues. The V end lost 1 base, the J end lost 4 bases, and 13 bases lay between the germline ends. The CDR3 DNA sequence: TGTGCCAGCAGCCAAGTTACAGGGTGGCTCTATGGCTACACCTTC. This translates into CASSQVTGWLYGYTF.

V gene TRBV27 combines with J gene TRBJ1-4; unclear D gene. Trimming stripped 2 bases from V and 8 bases from J, with 9 bases between. Germline V gene sequence: CDR1 MNHEY, CDR2 SMNVEV (reference sequence). The CDR3 is made up of 13 amino acids. CDR3 residues: CASSLGLSEKLFF. The CDR3 nucleotides read TGTGCCAGCAGTTTAGGGCTATCGGAAAAACTGTTTTTT.

The genes are TRBV5-4 and TRBJ1-2; D call uncertain. Germline V gene sequence: CDR1 SGHNT, CDR2 YYREEE (reference sequence). V was cut by 0 bases and J by 4 bases, with 7 bases left in between. The length of the CDR3 is 13 residues. DNA of the CDR3: TGTGCCAGCAGCTTGGACTACCTCTATGGCTACACCTTC. The encoded protein is CASSLDYLYGYTF.

The V and J genes are TRBV7-2 and TRBJ2-4, with 11 positions matching TRBD2. The J segment lost 9 bases and the V segment lost 4 bases, leaving 5 bases of the junction unmatched. The V gene's germline CDR1 is SGHTA and CDR2 FQGNSA. This CDR3 region has 14 residues. In DNA, the CDR3 is TGTGCCAGCAGCTACCTAGCGGGGGGAGTCATTCAGTACTTC. Translation: CASSYLAGGVIQYF.

The V gene is TRBV11-2, the J gene TRBJ1-6; D remains unclear. CDR1 and CDR2 (germline): SGHAT, FQNNGV. V lost 3 bases, J lost 9 bases, and 15 bases lay in between. This CDR3 is built from 15 residues. CDR3 sequence: CASSFPGLSGSPLHF. As DNA, the CDR3 is TGTGCCAGCAGCTTTCCGGGTCTGTCGGGTTCACCCCTCCACTTT.

This chain joins TRBV19 and TRBJ1-5; D not certain. The V and J ends lost 5 bases and 2 bases respectively, with 10 bases between them. The CDR3 is made up of 14 amino acids. Germline V gives CDR1 LNHDA, CDR2 SQIVND (reference sequence). In DNA, the CDR3 is TGTGCCAGTAGTCCGTACATCCGCAATCAGCCCCAGCATTTT. This translates into CASSPYIRNQPQHF.

The chain has TRBV5-8 and TRBJ2-1, with 10 bases aligning to TRBD1. The CDR3 has 15 amino acids. Germline CDR1 is SGHTS and CDR2 is YDEGEE. J gave up 7 bases and V 4 bases, and 8 bases lay outside the gene matches. CDR3 nucleotide sequence: TGTGCCAGCAGCCGCGGGACAGGGGTGGGAAATGAGCAGTTCTTC. This codes for CASSRGTGVGNEQFF.

This sequence joins TRBV5-8 and TRBJ2-5, with 10 positions matching TRBD1. The J segment lost 5 bases and the V segment lost 4 bases, leaving 8 bases of the junction unmatched. The CDR3 is made up of 15 amino acids. Per the germline V gene, CDR1 is SGHTS and CDR2 is YDEGEE. The CDR3 is CASSPRTGGSETQYF. The CDR3 DNA reads TGTGCCAGCAGCCCTAGGACAGGGGGGTCGGAGACCCAGTACTTC.